Below, 30 T cell receptor beta chains from the same sample are listed, as sequenced in a study of human thymus T cells. TCRdb keeps only in-frame clones here, not all; method: immunoSEQ multiplex PCR. The sample has around 44,000 clones; nearly 95% are singletons. The sample was blood. The receptors derive from a boy under two years old with a congenital heart defect but otherwise immunologically healthy.

The chain couples TRBV19 to TRBJ1-5, with 10 positions matching TRBD1. The CDR3 extends over 14 amino acids. Trimming took 5 bases from V and 6 from J; bases not matched to a gene: 4. Germline lookup yields CDR1 LNHDA and CDR2 SQIVND (reference sequence). The CDR3: CASSRRDRGQPQHF. The CDR3 nucleotides read TGTGCCAGTAGTCGTCGGGACAGGGGTCAGCCCCAGCATTTT.

This clone has a single count. This chain connects TRBV4-1 to TRBJ2-3; D not resolved. The V end was cut by 2 bases, the J end by 3 bases, with 12 bases between. The CDR3 contains 15 residues. The germline CDR1 and CDR2 sequences are MGHRA and YSYEKL. CDR3 in DNA: TGCGCCAGCAGCCAAAGCTACCTAAGGACAGATACGCAGTATTTT. It yields the protein CASSQSYLRTDTQYF.

CDR3 in amino acids: CASSPSTGPNGYTF. CDR3 sequence (DNA): TGCGCCAGCAGCCCCTCCACAGGTCCCAATGGCTACACCTTC. The rearrangement links TRBV5-1 to TRBJ1-2, with TRBD1 as a possible D gene (5 bases). The CDR3 totals 14 residues. The germline gives CDR1 SGHRS, CDR2 YFSETQ. Trimming removed 4 bases at V and 6 bases at J, with 16 bases between.

V is TRBV19 and J is TRBJ2-3; TRBD2 matches at 7 bases. V gave up 5 bases and J gave up 9 bases; unmatched junction bases: 5. Germline CDR1 is LNHDA and CDR2 is SQIVND (reference sequence). CDR3 length equals 12 residues. Here the CDR3 DNA reads TGTGCCAGTAGTGCCCGGGGGGAGACGCAGTATTTT. Amino acid sequence: CASSARGETQYF.

V and J are TRBV4-1 and TRBJ1-2, with 7 bases aligning to TRBD1. Germline V gene lookup returns CDR1 MGHRA and CDR2 YSYEKL. The ends lost 3 bases at V and 4 bases at J; junction bases unmatched: 2. The CDR3 spans 13 residues. The CDR3 spells CASSHRTGYGYTF. In DNA form, the CDR3 reads TGCGCCAGCAGCCACCGGACAGGCTATGGCTACACCTTC.

This clone showed up just once. The chain joins TRBV28 to TRBJ2-5; D is ambiguous. Germline V gene lookup returns CDR1 MDHEN and CDR2 SYDVKM. The CDR3 is made up of 11 amino acids. V was trimmed by 7 bases and J by 5 bases, leaving 8 bases between them. For the CDR3, the DNA is TGTGCCAGCACCTCTTCCGAGACCCAGTACTTC. Amino acid sequence: CASTSSETQYF.

The V call is TRBV5-4, the J call TRBJ2-5; perhaps TRBD2 as D (7 bases). Trimming shortened V by 3 bases and J by 1 base, and 16 bases separated the two germline ends. Per the germline V gene, CDR1 is SGHNT and CDR2 is YYREEE (reference sequence). The CDR3 totals 16 residues. CDR3 coding DNA: TGTGCCAGCAGCTACCGGAGGGGGGGGGTCCAAGAGACCCAGTACTTC. Protein: CASSYRRGGVQETQYF.

The chain couples TRBV7-2 to TRBJ2-3; 9 bases are shared with TRBD2. Per germline, CDR1 SGHTA and CDR2 FQGNSA. This CDR3 has 16 amino acids. J lost 5 bases, V lost 6 bases, and 12 bases had no gene match. The CDR3 protein is CASRSSGGRVGDTQYF. The CDR3 nucleotides are TGTGCCAGCAGGTCAAGCGGGGGGAGAGTTGGAGATACGCAGTATTTT.

The chain joins TRBV7-8 to TRBJ2-3, with TRBD2 matching 7 bases. The CDR3 has 15 amino acids. Germline CDR1 is SGHVS and CDR2 is FQNEAQ. V lost 2 bases and J lost 1; bases outside the gene matches: 3. The DNA of the CDR3 is TGTGCCAGCAGCTTAACAAGCGGGGGCACAGATACGCAGTATTTT. Amino acids: CASSLTSGGTDTQYF.

The V call is TRBV25-1, the J call TRBJ1-6; 7 bases line up with TRBD1. The trim removed 3 bases at V and 5 bases at J, leaving 1 base unmatched. The germline V gene encodes CDR1 MGHDK and CDR2 SYGVNS. This CDR3 is built from 14 residues. The CDR3 DNA reads as TGTGCCAGCAGTGAGGACAGGAATAATTCACCCCTCCACTTT. Residues: CASSEDRNNSPLHF.

CDR3 DNA sequence: TGTGCTAGTGGTTTGGTACAGGGTAAGGCACCCCAGCATTTT. This gives the protein CASGLVQGKAPQHF. This sequence joins TRBV12-5 and TRBJ1-5; a possible D gene is TRBD1 (6 bases). Trimming cost V 0 bases and J 10 bases, with 13 bases left between them. The CDR3 length is 14 residues. CDR1 LGHNT and CDR2 FRNRAP come from the germline V gene. The full variable domain, rest sourced from reference TRBV12-5 and TRBJ1-5, is DARVTQTPRHKVTEMGQEVTMRCQPILGHNTVFWYRQTMMQGLELLAYFRNRAPLDDSGMPKDRFSAEMPDATLATLKIQPSEPRDSAVYFCASGLVQGKAPQHFGDGTRLSIL.

CDR3 region: CASSLSADTDTQYF. CDR3 DNA sequence: TGTGCCAGCAGCTTATCCGCCGACACAGATACGCAGTATTTT. The chain couples TRBV11-3 to TRBJ2-3; the D is unclear. The CDR3 consists of 14 residues. Germline assignment: CDR1 SGHNT and CDR2 YENEEA. The V end was cut by 2 bases, the J end by 2 bases, with 8 bases between.

J is TRBJ2-3 and V is TRBV25-1, with 10 bases fitting TRBD2. V shed 7 bases and J 2 bases; nucleotides not matched to a gene: 6. Germline V gene sequence: CDR1 MGHDK, CDR2 SYGVNS. CDR3 length: 15 amino acids. The CDR3 bases are TGTGCCAGCAATCTAGCGGGGGACGCCACAGATACGCAGTATTTT. It specifies CASNLAGDATDTQYF.

This clone appeared once. V usage is TRBV28 and J usage is TRBJ2-7, with D uncertain. Trimming stripped 7 bases from V and 2 bases from J, with 9 bases between. In germline, CDR1 is MDHEN, CDR2 SYDVKM. The CDR3 runs 12 residues. The CDR3 spells CASMVFPYEQYF. The CDR3 DNA is TGTGCCAGCATGGTGTTCCCCTACGAGCAGTACTTC.

This rearrangement joins TRBV6-5 to TRBJ2-3, with D perhaps TRBD1 (6 bases). CDR1 MNHEY and CDR2 SVGAGI come from the germline V gene. Trimming removed 4 bases at V and 1 base at J, with 9 bases between. This CDR3 has 14 amino acids. The DNA for the CDR3 is TGTGCCAGCAGTTGGCGGACAGGCACAGATACGCAGTATTTT. Encoded protein: CASSWRTGTDTQYF.

The genes are TRBV5-6 and TRBJ1-1; D is unclear. The CDR3 length is 12 residues. CDR1 SGHDT and CDR2 YYEEEE come from the germline V gene. Trimming stripped 2 bases from V and 1 base from J, with 3 bases between. CDR3 in amino acids: CASSLWNTEAFF. The CDR3 DNA reads as TGTGCCAGCAGCTTATGGAACACTGAAGCTTTCTTT.

This chain connects TRBV6-6 to TRBJ1-1; TRBD1 is a possible D gene (5 bases). This CDR3 comprises 14 residues. V was clipped by 0 bases and J by 7 bases, with 12 bases between them. The germline V gene has CDR1 MNHNY and CDR2 SVGAGI (reference sequence). CDR3 protein: CASSYSAGTFEAFF. CDR3 sequence (DNA): TGTGCCAGCAGTTACTCAGCAGGGACTTTTGAAGCTTTCTTT.

The chain is built from TRBV18 and TRBJ2-1; possible D gene TRBD2, 6 bases. The CDR3 runs 16 residues. From germline, CDR1 is KGHSH and CDR2 LQKENI. V shed 3 bases and J shed 0 bases, with 12 bases lying between them. The CDR3 sequence: CASSPERGSSYNEQFF. In nucleotides, the CDR3 is TGTGCCAGCTCACCGGAACGGGGGAGCTCCTACAATGAGCAGTTCTTC.

This chain uses TRBV5-1 with TRBJ2-7; D is possibly TRBD1 (5 bases). The CDR3 runs 14 residues. V dropped 0 bases and J dropped 2 bases, with 9 bases sitting between them. From germline, CDR1 is SGHRS and CDR2 YFSETQ. The CDR3 loop reads CASSLDRSTYEQYF. Written as DNA, the CDR3 is TGCGCCAGCAGCTTGGACAGGTCAACCTACGAGCAGTACTTC.

V and J are TRBV7-8 and TRBJ1-5; D is perhaps TRBD1 (5 bases). This CDR3 contains 16 residues. The germline gives CDR1 SGHVS, CDR2 FQNEAQ. V lost 1 base and J lost 0, with 10 bases in between. CDR3 loop: CASSLEARVSNQPQHF. For the CDR3, the DNA is TGTGCCAGCAGCTTAGAGGCCAGGGTTAGCAATCAGCCCCAGCATTTT.

The chain combines TRBV7-2 with TRBJ2-7; D could derive from TRBD1 or TRBD2 (5 bases each). The germline V gene has CDR1 SGHTA and CDR2 FQGNSA. This CDR3 region has 15 residues. Between the trimmed V and J ends, which lost 1 base and 0 bases, there was a span of 10 bases. For the CDR3, the DNA is TGTGCCAGCAGCTTAGTGACGGGGCTCTCCTACGAGCAGTACTTC. This codes for CASSLVTGLSYEQYF. Using reference TRBV7-2 and TRBJ2-7 for the parts outside the CDR3, the full variable domain is GAGVSQSPSNKVTEKGKDVELRCDPISGHTALYWYRQSLGQGLEFLIYFQGNSAPDKSGLPSDRFSAERTGGSVSTLTIQRTQQEDSAVYLCASSLVTGLSYEQYFGPGTRLTVT.

The chain carries TRBV30 and TRBJ2-1; no firm D call. Germline V CDR1 and CDR2: GTSNPN, SVGIG (reference sequence). The CDR3 runs 15 residues. Trimming cost V 2 bases and J 0 bases, with 11 bases left between them. CDR3 residues: CAWSYGLSSYNEQFF. For the CDR3, the DNA is TGTGCCTGGAGTTACGGCCTAAGCTCCTACAATGAGCAGTTCTTC.

CDR3: CASSQGYNQPQHF. Here the CDR3 DNA reads TGTGCCAGCAGTCAGGGCTACAATCAGCCCCAGCATTTT. The gene calls are TRBV6-1 and TRBJ1-5, with D possibly TRBD1 on 5 matching bases. The CDR3 loop spans 13 amino acids. V dropped 5 bases and J dropped 3 bases, with 8 bases sitting between them. Germline lookup yields CDR1 MNHNS and CDR2 SASEGT.

This sequence joins TRBV6-4 and TRBJ1-1, with D unresolved. Per germline, CDR1 MRHNA and CDR2 SNTAGT. V lost 7 bases to trimming and J lost 0 bases, with 9 bases between them. There are 13 residues in the CDR3. The CDR3 loop reads CASKREMNTEAFF. CDR3 nucleotide sequence: TGTGCCAGCAAGAGAGAGATGAACACTGAAGCTTTCTTT.

The chain couples TRBV27 to TRBJ1-6; D gene unclear. The CDR3 has 14 amino acids. V lost 3 bases to trimming and J lost 5 bases, with 8 bases between them. Germline V gene lookup returns CDR1 MNHEY and CDR2 SMNVEV (reference sequence). This chain's CDR3 is CASSFRGNNSPLHF. The CDR3 nucleotides are TGTGCCAGCAGTTTCCGGGGAAATAATTCACCCCTCCACTTT.

This rearrangement joins TRBV4-2 to TRBJ2-3; TRBD2 matches 7 bases. Germline V lookup: CDR1 LGHNA, CDR2 YNFKEQ. The CDR3 covers 15 residues. The junction had 5 bases not matched to a gene; V was cut back by 1 base and J by 4 bases. CDR3 coding DNA: TGTGCCAGCAGCCAAGGTCCCAGCGGGGCAGATACGCAGTATTTT. Its protein is CASSQGPSGADTQYF.

The rearrangement joins TRBV6-5 to TRBJ1-1; TRBD1 might be the D (5 bases). The V end was cut by 2 bases, the J end by 5 bases, with 9 bases between. Germline V gene data show CDR1 as MNHEY and CDR2 as SVGAGI. The CDR3 totals 13 residues. For the CDR3, the DNA is TGTGCCAGCAGTTACGGGGGGATAACTGAAGCTTTCTTT. The encoded protein is CASSYGGITEAFF.

This chain links TRBV28 with TRBJ1-5; D may be TRBD1 (6 bases). V shed 2 bases and J shed 5 bases, with 10 bases lying between them. The CDR3 loop spans 14 amino acids. Germline CDR1 and CDR2: MDHEN and SYDVKM. The CDR3 DNA is TGTGCCAGCAGTTTAAGGGGGGAGGATCAGCCCCAGCATTTT. Its translation is CASSLRGEDQPQHF.

This chain links TRBV6-6 with TRBJ2-1; 8 positions agree with TRBD2. The CDR3 length is 15 residues. Germline CDR1 MNHNY, CDR2 SVGAGI (reference sequence). Germline trimming cut 0 bases from V and 8 bases from J; bases unmatched to any gene: 6. CDR3 bases: TGTGCCAGCAGTTACTCAAGCGGGGGATTCGATGAGCAGTTCTTC. It is translated as CASSYSSGGFDEQFF.

V gene TRBV6-5 combines with J gene TRBJ1-6, with D tentatively TRBD1 (6 bases). Germline-derived CDR1 and CDR2 are MNHEY and SVGAGI. Trimming removed 1 base at V and 6 bases at J, with 13 bases between. CDR3 size: 16 residues. CDR3 sequence: CASSYWAGEPNSPLHF. The CDR3 region has the DNA TGTGCCAGCAGTTACTGGGCAGGGGAACCTAATTCACCCCTCCACTTT.